The subject of this entry is one TCR beta chain. Its cognate antigen is unknown. Germline CDR1 reads LGHDT; CDR2 reads YNNKEL (reference sequence). The germline V and J ends were trimmed by 1 base and 7 bases, with 23 bases remaining between them. The CDR3 spans 18 residues. The sample belongs to a study of blood T cells in healthy people across ages. For the second PCR, which ran for 7 to 11 cycles, a sample-barcoded 5' primer and a J-beta primer mix were used. TCRdb redid the calling of the 5' RACE reads with MiXCR, one entry per CDR3 protein. The sample lists about 1 million distinct CDR3 sequences; almost 25% were seen once. Study-wide results and limits: Compared with aged donors, long-lived donors showed fewer expanded clones, suggesting selection. Naive T cell percentage strongly correlated with TCR beta diversity.

Another study also made use of these data, one on T cells of mothers and their children. That work contributes: Per mother, over 8 million TCR beta CDR3 reads were obtained; per child, about 3.3 million.

This chain joins TRBV3-1 and TRBJ2-1; maybe TRBD2 (6 bases). This clonotype was obtained from a girl aged 2-15 years in good health. The sample consisted of blood. The CDR3 sequence is CASSQVGGIALAGNEQFF. CDR3 DNA: TGTGCCAGCAGCCAAGTGGGAGGAATCGCCCTAGCAGGTAATGAGCAGTTCTTC.